The rows below give T cell receptor beta chains drawn from one sample of a study of T cells in Graves' hyperthyroidism and ophthalmopathy. TCRdb redid the calling of the multiplex PCR reads with MiXCR, one entry per CDR3 protein. The table includes approximately 600,000 distinct CDR3 sequences, over 11% detected once. Sequenced material: blood. The receptors originated from a woman younger than 45 with Graves' hyperthyroidism that later progressed to Graves' ophthalmopathy. Both conserved end residues are part of each CDR3. D genes are given only for firm matches. The size entry is marked missing in some rows and otherwise reads once, few, many or a size class.

J gene | D gene | clone size | V gene | CDR3 DNA | CDR3 protein
TRBJ2-1 | . | many | TRBV3-1 | TGTGCCAGCAGCCTCGAGCAGCGTTTGTGGAATGAGCAGTTCTTC | CASSLEQRLWNEQFF
TRBJ2-1 | TRBD2 | . | TRBV6-2/TRBV6-3 | TGTGCCAGCAGGCTCGTACTAGCGGGGAACAATGAGCAGTTCTTC | CASRLVLAGNNEQFF
TRBJ2-7 | TRBD2 | . | TRBV18 | TGTGCCAGCTCACCACCGGGGGGGAGCTCCTACGAGCAGTACTTC | CASSPPGGSSYEQYF
TRBJ2-1 | TRBD2 | many | TRBV14 | TGTGCCAGCAGCCAATCGAGCGGGAGAAGGGGCAATGAGCAGTTCTTC | CASSQSSGRRGNEQFF
TRBJ2-7 | TRBD1 | . | TRBV19 | TGTGCCAGTAGTATAGATCTCCCGACAGGGGGCTACGAGCAGTACTTC | CASSIDLPTGGYEQYF
TRBJ2-1 | TRBD2 | many | TRBV3-1 | TGTGCCAGCAGCCAAGTGAGCGGGGCGGGCTATGAGCAGTTCTTC | CASSQVSGAGYEQFF
TRBJ1-1 | . | many | TRBV28 | TGTGCCAGCAGTTTATCTATGGCCACTGAAGCTTTCTTT | CASSLSMATEAFF
TRBJ2-1 | . | few | TRBV7-2 | TGTGCCAGCGCAAAGGTAGCCTCCTACAATGAGCAGTTCTTC | CASAKVASYNEQFF
TRBJ2-2 | TRBD2 | . | TRBV9 | TGTGCCAGCAGCGGGCTAGCGGACACCGGGGAGCTGTTTTTT | CASSGLADTGELFF
TRBJ2-6 | . | few | TRBV4-1 | TGCGCCAGCAGCCAAGGAGGACGGTCTTCCTCTGGGGCCAACGTCCTGACTTTC | CASSQGGRSSSGANVLTF
TRBJ1-2 | TRBD1 | few | TRBV30 | TGTGCCTGGAGGACAGGGGACAACTATGGCTACACCTTC | CAWRTGDNYGYTF
TRBJ1-2 | . | many | TRBV7-2 | TGTGCCAGCAGCTTTAGTTTAGGGACAAACAATGGCTACACCTTC | CASSFSLGTNNGYTF
TRBJ2-3 | . | few | TRBV12-5 | TGTGCTAGTGGCTTGATCGGGAGCACAGATACGCAGTATTTT | CASGLIGSTDTQYF
TRBJ2-7 | TRBD2 | . | TRBV3-1 | TGTGCCAGCAGCCGTACGGGAGGGCTGGGGGAGCAGTACTTC | CASSRTGGLGEQYF
TRBJ2-1 | TRBD2 | many | TRBV28 | TGTGCCAGCAGTCCAGCGGGAGGTACCTACAATGAGCAGTTCTTC | CASSPAGGTYNEQFF
TRBJ2-1 | . | many | TRBV19 | TGTGCCAGTAGACCTTCCTACAATGAGCAGTTCTTC | CASRPSYNEQFF
TRBJ1-1 | . | many | TRBV20-1 | TGCAGTGCTAGAGATCCCTCGCAGACCGGGAACACTGAAGCTTTCTTT | CSARDPSQTGNTEAFF
TRBJ1-2 | . | many | TRBV11-1 | TGTGCCAGCAGCGAACACTCGACGCCAGGAGCTTATGGCTACACCTTC | CASSEHSTPGAYGYTF
TRBJ2-3 | . | . | TRBV2 | TGTGCCAGCAGTGATCGGCAGAGTATAAGCAAAGATACGCAGTATTTT | CASSDRQSISKDTQYF
TRBJ1-4 | . | many | TRBV28 | TGTGCCAGCAGGACGGGTCCTGGGCCCGAAAAACTGTTTTTT | CASRTGPGPEKLFF
TRBJ2-3 | . | . | TRBV24-1 | TGTGCCACCAGTGATTCCGGGGTAATAGATGGGTCAGATACGCAGTATTTT | CATSDSGVIDGSDTQYF
TRBJ2-2 | . | . | TRBV20-1 | TGCAGTGTGGGCTCGAACACCGGGGAGCTGTTTTTT | CSVGSNTGELFF
TRBJ2-3 | . | . | TRBV10-3 | TGTGCCATCAGTTCCGCTGGGGTGAGACATACGCAGTATTTT | CAISSAGVRHTQYF
TRBJ1-2 | . | many | TRBV5-5 | TGTGCCAGCAGCTCCGGATGGGTAGGCGACTATGGCTACACCTTC | CASSSGWVGDYGYTF
TRBJ1-1 | . | . | TRBV12-3/TRBV12-4 | TGTGCCAGCATATCAGACGGGCACACTGAAGCTTTCTTT | CASISDGHTEAFF
TRBJ2-1 | TRBD2 | few | TRBV19 | TGTGCCAGTAGTATGGGACTAGCGGGAGGCTACAATGAGCAGTTCTTC | CASSMGLAGGYNEQFF
TRBJ2-3 | . | many | TRBV7-9 | TGTGCCAGCAGCTTAGGAGGGGGGACCACAGATACGCAGTATTTT | CASSLGGGTTDTQYF
TRBJ2-1 | TRBD1 | few | TRBV4-3 | TGCGCCAGCAGCCAAGACGGGGACAGGGGCTACAATGAGCAGTTCTTC | CASSQDGDRGYNEQFF
TRBJ2-1 | . | many | TRBV12-3/TRBV12-4 | TGTGCCAGCACTCCGGGTGATGGGTTCAATGAGCAGTTCTTC | CASTPGDGFNEQFF
TRBJ1-2 | . | many | TRBV11-3 | TGTGCCAGCAGCTTCGGGCAGGGCAACTTGGCTGGCTACACCTTC | CASSFGQGNLAGYTF
TRBJ2-2 | . | many | TRBV24-1 | TGTGCCACCAGTGAGCCCGGGACTTTCACCACCGGGGAGCTGTTTTTT | CATSEPGTFTTGELFF
TRBJ2-7 | TRBD2 | many | TRBV29-1 | TGCAGCGTTGACTCTAGCGGTGGGAACGAGCAGTACTTC | CSVDSSGGNEQYF
TRBJ2-3 | . | few | TRBV12-3/TRBV12-4 | TGTGCCAGCAGCGTAGTCGGGGGGCCTCTTATTCGGGAGGCGTTCTCTATTAGCACAGATACGCAGTATTTT | CASSVVGGPLIREAFSISTDTQYF
TRBJ2-2 | TRBD1 | many | TRBV28 | TGTGCCAGCAGAATGGACAGGGGAGGCACCGGGGAGCTGTTTTTT | CASRMDRGGTGELFF
TRBJ1-5 | . | . | TRBV4-2 | TGTGCCAGCAGCCCCCGGGGACGGTATCAGCCCCACCATTTT | CASSPRGRYQPHHF
TRBJ1-1 | . | many | TRBV10-3 | TGTGCCATCAGTCGAGACAGAGGGAACACTGAAGCTTTCTTT | CAISRDRGNTEAFF
TRBJ2-2 | TRBD1 | many | TRBV7-7 | TGTGCTAGCAGCACGCGGACAGGGTCCGGGGAGCTGTTTTTT | CASSTRTGSGELFF
TRBJ2-7 | TRBD2 | many | TRBV9 | TGTGCCAGCAGCGTCGGGACTAGCGGGGTGGGAGAGCAGTACTTC | CASSVGTSGVGEQYF
TRBJ1-5 | TRBD1 | . | TRBV6-1 | TGTGCCAGCAGTTTGGACAGGTGGCAGCCCCAGCATTTT | CASSLDRWQPQHF
TRBJ2-3 | TRBD2 | many | TRBV5-1 | TGCGCCAGCAGCTTAGGAGGGAGGGACGCAGATACGCAGTATTTT | CASSLGGRDADTQYF
TRBJ1-2 | TRBD1 | many | TRBV20-1 | TGCAGTGCTAGAGATCGTCGACAGGGGGCAAACTATGGCTACACCTTC | CSARDRRQGANYGYTF
TRBJ1-1 | TRBD1 | . | TRBV9 | TGTGCCAGCAGCGTAGTTGGACAGGGGAACACTGAAGCTTTCTTT | CASSVVGQGNTEAFF
TRBJ1-3 | . | . | TRBV9 | TGTGCCAGCAGGGAGGGAAACGCTGGAAACACCATATATTTT | CASREGNAGNTIYF
TRBJ1-2 | . | . | TRBV30 | TGTGCCTGGGGTAACAGGTTCTTGTATGGCTACACCTTC | CAWGNRFLYGYTF
TRBJ2-2 | TRBD2 | . | TRBV13 | TGTGCCAGCAGCTTAACCCGGGAGGGGATCGTTGGTTCCGGGGAGCTGTTTTTT | CASSLTREGIVGSGELFF
TRBJ2-5 | . | few | TRBV20-1 | TGCAGTGCTAGAGAAACCGGGACACCGGAGACCCAGTACTTC | CSARETGTPETQYF
TRBJ2-7 | . | few | TRBV6-2/TRBV6-3 | TGTGCCAGCAGTTACTCCCCTGGGTCCTACGAGCAGTACTTC | CASSYSPGSYEQYF
TRBJ2-2 | TRBD1 | . | TRBV19 | TGTGCCAGTACGGGACAGGGTGGCACCGGGGAGCTGTTTTTT | CASTGQGGTGELFF
TRBJ2-7 | TRBD2 | many | TRBV7-8 | TGTGCCAGCAGCTCTGTAGCGGGGCGAGCCTACGAGCAGTACTTC | CASSSVAGRAYEQYF
TRBJ1-5 | . | many | TRBV7-9 | TGTGCCAGCAGCCCCGACAGTTATCAGCCCCAGCATTTT | CASSPDSYQPQHF
TRBJ1-2 | . | . | TRBV30 | TGTGCCTGGACCCAGCGCTACGGCAATAACTATGGCTACACCTTC | CAWTQRYGNNYGYTF
TRBJ2-1 | TRBD1 | many | TRBV12-3/TRBV12-4 | TGTGCCAGCAAGGAGGACAGGGCGGCCAATGAGCAGTTCTTC | CASKEDRAANEQFF
TRBJ2-7 | TRBD2 | many | TRBV29-1 | TGCAGCGTTACCAGGACTAGCGGTTACGAGCAGTACTTC | CSVTRTSGYEQYF